The 20 T cell receptor beta chains below come from one sample, sequenced in a study of glioma-infiltrating T cells (dated by TCRdb to the mid-2010s). The sequencer listed for this sample is Illumina MiSeq. The iRepertoire nested amplicon-rescue multiplex PCR (arm-PCR) platform was used to amplify TCR alpha and beta CDR3 regions from RNA. Clones were called with MiXCR by TCRdb after fastp trimmed the public reads at Q25, and only in-frame beta chains were retained. Rows are combined by CDR3 protein, so each entry shows the most common genes and DNA. The sample table contains about 380,000 distinct CDR3 sequences; only one count was recorded for about two fifths of them. The top ten clonotypes cover more than 10% of the sample. Sequences were obtained from glioma tissue, nonneoplastic brain tissue, or PBMCs (not recorded which). These receptors came from a human donor with low-grade glioma or glioblastoma, undergoing nonglioma brain surgery, or in good health (not recorded which).

Concerning this clonotype: A much larger clone is a single base away; this may be a read error. The chain joins TRBV20-1 to TRBJ2-1; D unresolved. The CDR3 loop spans 14 amino acids. Germline V gene sequence: CDR1 DFQATT, CDR2 SNEGSKA (reference sequence). The CDR3 nucleotides are TGCAGTGCTAGACGGCCCCTCTCCTACAATGGGCAGTTCTTC. It specifies CSARRPLSYNGQFF.

The chain links TRBV20-1 to TRBJ2-5; TRBD1 aligns across 8 bases. CDR3 length: 13 residues. J lost 5 bases, V lost 5 bases, and 7 bases had no gene match. Looked up from germline, CDR1 is DFQATT and CDR2 is SNEGSKA (reference sequence). The CDR3 DNA reads TGCAGTGCTCTGGACAGGGTAGGCGAGACCCAGTACTTC. As protein: CSALDRVGETQYF.

This chain connects TRBV2 to TRBJ2-1; 9 nucleotides agree with TRBD2. CDR1 and CDR2 from the germline V gene are SNHLY and FYNNEI. The CDR3 has 13 amino acids. The V segment lost 7 bases and the J segment 7 bases; nucleotides outside the gene matches: 5. The CDR3 is CASNSGSENEQFF. DNA for the CDR3: TGTGCCAGCAATAGCGGGAGTGAAAATGAGCAGTTCTTC.

The chain employs TRBV28 and TRBJ2-5; TRBD2 is a possible D gene (5 bases). The CDR3 sequence is 14 residues long. Trimming took 6 bases from V and 7 from J, leaving 18 bases between them. CDR1 and CDR2 from the germline V gene are MDHEN and SYDVKM. The DNA of the CDR3 is TGTGCCAGCAGACCTTCGCCCCTAGCCGGGACCCAGTACTTC. It specifies CASRPSPLAGTQYF.

Comments on this clonotype: It may be a read error: a sequence one base away is much more abundant. Since no conserved phenylalanine or tryptophan closes the CDR3, a read error is the likely cause. The chain uses TRBV6-2 or TRBV6-3 and TRBJ2-7; TRBD1 aligns across 7 bases. The germline gives CDR1 MNHEY, CDR2 SVGEGT. The CDR3 length is 14 residues. With 7 bases clipped from V and 1 base from J, the junction kept 7 bases outside the gene matches. The CDR3 DNA reads TGTGCCAGCAAGTGGACAGGAGAGTCCTACGAGCAGTACCTC. Its translation is CASKWTGESYEQYL.

This clonotype occurred many times. The genes are TRBV20-1 and TRBJ2-3; 8 bases fit TRBD1. Germline V gives CDR1 DFQATT, CDR2 SNEGSKA (reference sequence). The trim removed 6 bases at V and 4 bases at J, leaving 6 bases unmatched. This CDR3 is 13 amino acids long. CDR3 protein: CSALRQGPDTQYF. In DNA form, the CDR3 reads TGCAGTGCCCTACGACAGGGGCCAGATACGCAGTATTTT.

This clonotype came up a few times. The rearrangement joins TRBV4-2 to TRBJ1-5; D is undetermined. The germline V gene encodes CDR1 LGHNA and CDR2 YNFKEQ. With 0 bases removed from V and 7 bases from J, the gap between germline ends came to 19 bases. The CDR3 is made up of 17 amino acids. The CDR3 coding sequence is TGTGCCAGCAGCCAAGATGAAGGGTCTTACGGAAGGCAGCCCCAGCATTTT. Its protein product is CASSQDEGSYGRQPQHF.

Comments on this clonotype: Being one base from a much bigger clone, this may be a read error. The chain combines TRBV15 with TRBJ1-3; D may be TRBD1 (5 bases). Germline CDR1 LNHNV, CDR2 YYDKDF (reference sequence). This CDR3 is built from 17 residues. DNA for the CDR3: TGTGCCACCAGCAGAGATAGCATCCGGGACTCTGAAAACACCATATATTTT. Amino acids: CATSRDSIRDSENTIYF.

Only a few counts were recorded for this clonotype. This sequence joins TRBV20-1 and TRBJ2-1; tentative D call: TRBD2 (6 bases). Germline lookup yields CDR1 DFQATT and CDR2 SNEGSKA (reference sequence). Trimming shortened V by 3 bases and J by 2 bases, and 17 bases separated the two germline ends. This CDR3 is built from 16 residues. The DNA for the CDR3 is TGCAGTGCTAGCGGTCTGTTTAGCGGACCCTACAATGAGCAGTTCTTC. This gives the protein CSASGLFSGPYNEQFF.

Ten or more counts support this clonotype. J is TRBJ1-2 and V is TRBV6-2 or TRBV6-3, with 10 bases aligning to TRBD1. The CDR3 contains 18 residues. From germline, CDR1 is MNHEY and CDR2 SVGEGT. Trimming cost V 4 bases and J 8 bases; bases outside gene matches: 19. Written as DNA, the CDR3 is TGTGCCAGCAGTTCCCGACAGGGGGCATATTCAGGATATGGCGGCTACACCTTC. Its translation: CASSSRQGAYSGYGGYTF.

V gene TRBV28 combines with J gene TRBJ2-5; tentatively, D is TRBD1 (6 bases). The CDR3 length is 14 residues. The germline CDR1 and CDR2 sequences are MDHEN and SYDVKM. V lost 5 bases and J lost 5, with 15 bases in between. CDR3 sequence (DNA): TGTGCCAGCAGTACCCGTGGGGGCGTCGAGACCCAGTACTTC. It codes for CASSTRGGVETQYF. The entire variable domain, with the rest obtained from reference TRBV28 and TRBJ2-5, is as follows: DVKVTQSSRYLVKRTGEKVFLECVQDMDHENMFWYRQDPGLGLRLIYFSYDVKMKEKGDIPEGYSVSREKKERFSLILESASTNQTSMYLCASSTRGGVETQYFGPGTRLLVL.

The chain carries TRBV20-1 and TRBJ1-1; D not resolved. The CDR3 is 12 residues long. V was clipped by 0 bases and J by 4 bases, with 6 bases between them. Germline CDR1 is DFQATT and CDR2 is SNEGSKA (reference sequence). CDR3 bases: TGCAGTGCTAGAGAGGGTTCCACTGAAGCTTTCTTT. Its protein is CSAREGSTEAFF.

This clonotype has just a few counts. V is TRBV7-9 and J is TRBJ2-7; 9 bases are shared with TRBD1. CDR1 is SEHNR, CDR2 FQNEAQ, per germline (reference sequence). The CDR3 sequence is 14 residues long. The V and J ends lost 4 bases and 3 bases, in that order; junction bases with no gene match: 4. As DNA, the CDR3 is TGTGCCAGCAGCTCAGAGACAGGGGGCTACGAGCAGTACTTC. Translating gives CASSSETGGYEQYF.

As for this clonotype: A much larger clone is a single base away; this may be a read error. The chain is built from TRBV28 and TRBJ2-3; D possibly corresponds to TRBD2 (5 bases). The CDR3 totals 16 residues. Germline CDR1 and CDR2: MDHEN and SYDVKM. CDR3 region: CTSSPDGGPDTDTQYF. CDR3 coding DNA: TGTACCAGCAGTCCCGACGGAGGACCCGACACAGATACGCAGTATTTT.

The chain links TRBV19 to TRBJ2-7, with TRBD1 identical over 12 bases. The CDR3 totals 15 residues. Germline CDR1 is LNHDA and CDR2 is SQIVND (reference sequence). With 6 bases clipped from V and 4 bases from J, the junction kept 7 bases outside the gene matches. The CDR3 spells CASRSGTGGRYEQYF. CDR3 DNA: TGTGCCAGTAGGTCCGGGACAGGGGGCAGGTACGAGCAGTACTTC.

This sequence joins TRBV4-3 and TRBJ1-5, with TRBD1 matching 8 bases. Germline V CDR1 and CDR2: LGHNA, YSLEER. V shed 3 bases and J 3 bases; nucleotides not matched to a gene: 7. The CDR3 is 16 residues long. The CDR3 reads CASSQSWTGTNQPQHF. DNA for the CDR3: TGCGCCAGCAGCCAGTCCTGGACAGGGACCAATCAGCCCCAGCATTTT.

The rearrangement joins TRBV4-3 to TRBJ1-2, with unresolved D. CDR1 is LGHNA, CDR2 YSLEER, per germline. This CDR3 is 14 amino acids long. V lost 2 bases to trimming and J lost 4 bases, with 11 bases between them. Here the CDR3 DNA reads TGCGCCAGCAGCCAAAAGGGAGGGTTCTATGGCTACACCTTC. Its protein is CASSQKGGFYGYTF.

This clonotype was recorded a few times. The rearrangement links TRBV2 to TRBJ2-7; TRBD2 agrees at 8 bases. The CDR3 covers 14 residues. V gave up 2 bases and J gave up 3 bases; unmatched junction bases: 3. Looked up from germline, CDR1 is SNHLY and CDR2 is FYNNEI. The CDR3 DNA reads TGTGCCAGCAGTGAAAGCGGGAGACACTACGAGCAGTACTTC. Encoded protein: CASSESGRHYEQYF. Together with reference TRBV2 and TRBJ2-7, the CDR3 gives the full variable domain: EPEVTQTPSHQVTQMGQEVILRCVPISNHLYFYWYRQILGQKVEFLVSFYNNEISEKSEIFDDQFSVERPDGSNFTLKIRSTKLEDSAMYFCASSESGRHYEQYFGPGTRLTVT.

This chain uses TRBV7-2 with TRBJ1-1; possible D gene TRBD1, 6 bases. CDR3 length equals 15 residues. V gave up 1 base and J gave up 3 bases, with 12 bases separating them. The V gene's germline CDR1 is SGHTA and CDR2 FQGNSA. The CDR3 nucleotides are TGTGCCAGCAGCTTAGGAGGGGGACGGGACACTGAAGCTTTCTTT. Encoded protein: CASSLGGGRDTEAFF.

The chain uses TRBV10-2 and TRBJ2-1, with D perhaps TRBD2 (6 bases). Trimming removed 2 bases at V and 6 bases at J, with 14 bases between. This CDR3 has 15 amino acids. The germline V gene encodes CDR1 WSHSY and CDR2 SAAADI. The CDR3: CASSEASGAPNEQFF. The CDR3 nucleotides are TGCGCCAGCAGTGAGGCGTCGGGAGCACCCAATGAGCAGTTCTTC.